This record looks at one TCR beta chain sequence and its context. Its antigen is unknown. Per germline, CDR1 SGDLS and CDR2 YYNGEE. Trimming stripped 5 bases from V and 3 bases from J, with 12 bases between. The CDR3 is 13 residues long. Some clones are missing from TCRdb's copy, which holds only in-frame ones; the method was immunoSEQ multiplex PCR. The table records a few thousand clones, roughly 28% of them present only once. This record comes from a study of T cells in localized non-small cell lung cancer. General observations from the study: Median around 54 top-100 tumor clones were shared with paired adjacent lung. The study sequenced only one region of the tumor. As a result, intratumor heterogeneity could not be excluded and remains possible. Elevated blood T cell density was associated with longer overall survival. Highest T cell clonality was seen in uninvolved adjacent lung, surpassing that measured in tumor.

The TCR was taken from a female donor at least 60 years old with stage II squamous cell lung carcinoma. This chain links TRBV9 with TRBJ2-7; D remains ambiguous. The sample consisted of lung tumor tissue, taken before any cancer treatment. CDR3: CASSESSSYEQYF. The CDR3 region has the DNA TGTGCCAGCAGTGAAAGTAGCAGCTACGAGCAGTACTTC.